A selection of T cell receptor beta chains follows, all from one sample in a study of T cell repertoires in cytomegalovirus infection. TCRdb re-called the reads through MiXCR, storing one row per CDR3 protein. The data show under 300,000 distinct CDR3 sequences, roughly a fifth seen once. These TCRs are of unknown antigen specificity. The sample here was cultured PBMCs, taken from culture after CMV antigen stimulation. The receptor set was obtained from a human donor in good health (CMV status not recorded). Some clones in this sample may be carry-over from other donors' samples. Both conserved end residues are part of each CDR3. The D gene is left open where the match is weak. Expanded clones get a size class; other rows say once, few or many, or leave the size out.

cdr3_aa: CASSQEGGRAGGRSDTQYF
cdr3_nt: TGCGCCAGCAGCCAAGAGGGCGGGCGAGCGGGAGGGCGGTCAGATACGCAGTATTTT
j_call: TRBJ2-3
v_call: TRBV4-3
d_call: TRBD2
clone_size: few

cdr3_aa: CASSRHTYEQYF
cdr3_nt: TGTGCCAGCAGCAGGCACACCTACGAGCAGTACTTC
j_call: TRBJ2-7
v_call: TRBV6-1
d_call: NA
clone_size: few

cdr3_aa: CASSAETGLNTEAFF
cdr3_nt: TGTGCCAGCAGCGCGGAGACAGGGTTGAACACTGAAGCTTTCTTT
j_call: TRBJ1-1
v_call: TRBV9
d_call: TRBD1
clone_size: NA

cdr3_aa: CASRKTRSTDTQYF
cdr3_nt: TGTGCCAGCAGGAAGACTAGAAGCACAGATACGCAGTATTTT
j_call: TRBJ2-3
v_call: TRBV12-3/TRBV12-4
d_call: NA
clone_size: many

cdr3_aa: CASSHPSKASGRTSSYNEQFF
cdr3_nt: TGCGCCAGCAGCCACCCCTCAAAGGCTAGCGGGAGGACAAGCTCCTACAATGAGCAGTTCTTC
j_call: TRBJ2-1
v_call: TRBV4-3
d_call: TRBD2
clone_size: NA

cdr3_aa: CASTPLRTGSLLYNEQFF
cdr3_nt: TGTGCCAGCACCCCTCTGCGGACAGGCAGTCTACTCTACAATGAGCAGTTCTTC
j_call: TRBJ2-1
v_call: TRBV27
d_call: TRBD1
clone_size: NA

cdr3_aa: CASSRQGDNSPLHF
cdr3_nt: TGTGCCAGCAGCCGACAGGGGGACAATTCACCCCTCCACTTT
j_call: TRBJ1-6
v_call: TRBV9
d_call: TRBD1
clone_size: many

cdr3_aa: CASSSNERGDEQFF
cdr3_nt: TGTGCCAGCAGCTCTAATGAAAGGGGGGATGAGCAGTTCTTC
j_call: TRBJ2-1
v_call: TRBV27
d_call: NA
clone_size: NA

cdr3_aa: CASRLTGGSYEQYF
cdr3_nt: TGTGCCAGCAGGCTGACAGGGGGTTCTTACGAGCAGTACTTC
j_call: TRBJ2-7
v_call: TRBV12-3/TRBV12-4
d_call: TRBD1
clone_size: many

cdr3_aa: CASGQTDSNQPQHF
cdr3_nt: TGTGCCAGCGGACAGACCGATAGCAATCAGCCCCAGCATTTT
j_call: TRBJ1-5
v_call: TRBV7-9
d_call: NA
clone_size: NA

cdr3_aa: CASSLNYGYTF
cdr3_nt: TGTGCCAGCAGCCTCAATTATGGCTACACCTTC
j_call: TRBJ1-2
v_call: TRBV7-2
d_call: NA
clone_size: many

cdr3_aa: CASSLAPARGYTF
cdr3_nt: TGTGCCAGCAGCCTGGCTCCGGCGCGTGGCTACACCTTC
j_call: TRBJ1-2
v_call: TRBV11-2
d_call: NA
clone_size: NA

cdr3_aa: CASNNGLAGGHEQFF
cdr3_nt: TGTGCCAGCAATAACGGACTAGCGGGAGGTCATGAGCAGTTCTTC
j_call: TRBJ2-1
v_call: TRBV6-6
d_call: TRBD2
clone_size: few

cdr3_aa: CAWRGLGGERTFYNEQFF
cdr3_nt: TGTGCCTGGAGGGGTCTGGGGGGAGAGCGGACTTTCTACAATGAGCAGTTCTTC
j_call: TRBJ2-1
v_call: TRBV30
d_call: NA
clone_size: NA

cdr3_aa: CASEKTGAGETQYF
cdr3_nt: TGTGCCAGCGAGAAGACAGGGGCAGGGGAGACCCAGTACTTC
j_call: TRBJ2-5
v_call: TRBV6-2/TRBV6-3
d_call: TRBD1
clone_size: many

cdr3_aa: CASSSAEPQETQYF
cdr3_nt: TGTGCCAGCAGTTCCGCGGAGCCTCAAGAGACCCAGTACTTC
j_call: TRBJ2-5
v_call: TRBV12-3/TRBV12-4
d_call: NA
clone_size: NA

cdr3_aa: CSASRVGPTNIQYF
cdr3_nt: TGCAGTGCTAGTCGGGTCGGGCCGACAAACATTCAGTACTTC
j_call: TRBJ2-4
v_call: TRBV20-1
d_call: NA
clone_size: NA

cdr3_aa: CASTKRETGELFF
cdr3_nt: TGTGCCAGCACAAAGCGGGAGACCGGGGAGCTGTTTTTT
j_call: TRBJ2-2
v_call: TRBV27
d_call: TRBD2
clone_size: once

cdr3_aa: CASSFPDRARYEQYF
cdr3_nt: TGTGCCAGCAGCTTCCCGGACAGGGCACGATACGAGCAGTACTTC
j_call: TRBJ2-7
v_call: TRBV11-2
d_call: TRBD1
clone_size: NA

cdr3_aa: CASSYFVGEQYF
cdr3_nt: TGTGCCAGCAGTTACTTTGTCGGCGAGCAGTACTTC
j_call: TRBJ2-7
v_call: TRBV6-2/TRBV6-3
d_call: NA
clone_size: NA

cdr3_aa: CASSETVATNEKLFF
cdr3_nt: TGTGCCAGCAGTGAGACAGTTGCAACTAATGAAAAACTGTTTTTT
j_call: TRBJ1-4
v_call: TRBV4-2
d_call: NA
clone_size: many

cdr3_aa: CASSPFAGAGGYTF
cdr3_nt: TGTGCCAGCAGTCCTTTCGCGGGCGCGGGAGGCTACACCTTC
j_call: TRBJ1-2
v_call: TRBV12-3/TRBV12-4
d_call: NA
clone_size: many

cdr3_aa: CASRLMGQGAYGYTF
cdr3_nt: TGTGCCAGCAGGCTTATGGGACAGGGGGCCTATGGCTACACCTTC
j_call: TRBJ1-2
v_call: TRBV7-2
d_call: TRBD1
clone_size: few

cdr3_aa: CASRISGETGELFF
cdr3_nt: TGTGCCAGCAGGATTAGCGGGGAGACCGGGGAGCTGTTTTTT
j_call: TRBJ2-2
v_call: TRBV9
d_call: TRBD2
clone_size: few

cdr3_aa: CASSQDGGRLTGELFF
cdr3_nt: TGCGCCAGCAGCCAAGATGGCGGGAGGCTAACCGGGGAGCTGTTTTTT
j_call: TRBJ2-2
v_call: TRBV4-1
d_call: TRBD2
clone_size: NA

cdr3_aa: CASVRGGEQHF
cdr3_nt: TGTGCCAGCGTCCGAGGTGGCGAGCAGCACTTC
j_call: TRBJ2-7
v_call: TRBV7-8
d_call: NA
clone_size: NA

cdr3_aa: CASSYDLFGARNQETQYF
cdr3_nt: TGTGCCAGCAGTTACGACCTTTTTGGCGCGAGAAACCAAGAGACCCAGTACTTC
j_call: TRBJ2-5
v_call: TRBV6-2/TRBV6-3
d_call: NA
clone_size: few

cdr3_aa: CASSLSPISGRAYNEQFF
cdr3_nt: TGTGCCAGCAGCTTGTCCCCGATTAGCGGTAGGGCCTACAATGAGCAGTTCTTC
j_call: TRBJ2-1
v_call: TRBV7-2
d_call: NA
clone_size: many

cdr3_aa: CASTPLEGSYNEQFF
cdr3_nt: TGTGCCAGCACCCCGCTGGAGGGCTCCTACAATGAGCAGTTCTTC
j_call: TRBJ2-1
v_call: TRBV7-2
d_call: NA
clone_size: many

cdr3_aa: CASSRTGSSNEKLFF
cdr3_nt: TGTGCCAGCAGTCGTACAGGGAGCAGTAATGAAAAACTGTTTTTT
j_call: TRBJ1-4
v_call: TRBV7-8
d_call: NA
clone_size: many

cdr3_aa: CASSLAGPPGANVLTF
cdr3_nt: TGTGCCAGCAGCTTAGCAGGGCCTCCTGGGGCCAACGTCCTGACTTTC
j_call: TRBJ2-6
v_call: TRBV7-2
d_call: NA
clone_size: NA

cdr3_aa: CASSPGRVSTDTQYF
cdr3_nt: TGTGCCAGCAGCCCAGGGAGGGTTAGCACAGATACGCAGTATTTT
j_call: TRBJ2-3
v_call: TRBV7-2
d_call: TRBD2
clone_size: many